A single sample gave rise to the 5 T cell receptor beta chains below, sequenced in a study of cytomegalovirus exposure and HLA in healthy donors. The repertoire was sequenced with immunoSEQ multiplex PCR; TCRdb's copy has only in-frame clones and lacks some. The sample contains under 150,000 clones, 80% to 90% of which appear only once. Sequenced: PBMCs. These receptors originate from a woman in her 30s in good health and CMV-seronegative.

The chain recombines TRBV6-4 with TRBJ2-3; tentative D call: TRBD1 (5 bases). This CDR3 has 14 residues. V lost 4 bases and J 2 bases, leaving 10 bases between the germline ends. CDR1 MRHNA and CDR2 SNTAGT come from the germline V gene. The CDR3 bases are TGTGCCAGCAGTGTAGGACAAGACACAGATACGCAGTATTTT. This gives the protein CASSVGQDTDTQYF.

The chain uses TRBV4-2 and TRBJ2-4, with TRBD2 as a possible D gene (6 bases). The germline CDR1 and CDR2 sequences are LGHNA and YNFKEQ. This CDR3 contains 18 residues. Trimming removed 1 base at V and 9 bases at J, with 25 bases between. The CDR3 DNA is TGTGCCAGCAGCCAAGGAGATGTCGGGGGATCTGAATTCGGCATTCAGTACTTC. The encoded protein is CASSQGDVGGSEFGIQYF.

This chain uses TRBV29-1 with TRBJ2-6, with D maybe TRBD2 (5 bases). The V gene lost 6 bases and the J gene lost 0 bases, with 18 bases spanning the gap. The CDR3 has 17 residues. CDR1 is SQVTM, CDR2 ANQGSEA, per germline. The CDR3 reads CSVLSRGTNSGANVLTF. The CDR3 nucleotides read TGCAGCGTCCTTTCCCGGGGAACCAACTCTGGGGCCAACGTCCTGACTTTC. The full variable domain, its missing parts supplied by reference TRBV29-1 and TRBJ2-6, is SAVISQKPSRDICQRGTSLTIQCQVDSQVTMMFWYRQQPGQSLTLIATANQGSEATYESGFVIDKFPISRPNLTFSTLTVSNMSPEDSSIYLCSVLSRGTNSGANVLTFGAGSRLTVL.

The V call is TRBV28, the J call TRBJ2-1, with 7 bases aligning to TRBD2. CDR1 MDHEN and CDR2 SYDVKM come from the germline V gene. V was clipped by 4 bases and J by 1 base; unmatched bases: 7. The CDR3 runs to 16 residues. The CDR3 here is CASSSLADLSYNEQFF. The CDR3 region has the DNA TGTGCCAGCAGTTCGCTAGCGGATTTGTCCTACAATGAGCAGTTCTTC.

The V gene is TRBV2, the J gene TRBJ1-2; tentative D call: TRBD1 (5 bases). CDR3 length: 13 amino acids. CDR1 and CDR2 (germline): SNHLY, FYNNEI. Trimming took 2 bases from V and 4 from J, leaving 8 bases between them. The CDR3 sequence: CASSETRAYGYTF. The DNA of the CDR3 is TGTGCCAGCAGTGAAACCAGGGCCTATGGCTACACCTTC.